What follows are 10 T cell receptor beta chains derived from one specimen sequenced in a study of blood T cell repertoires in COVID-19. TCRdb's table, derived via immunoSEQ multiplex PCR, lists solely in-frame clones and lacks some. The sample lists under 150,000 clones; about four fifths were seen once. Sequenced: peripheral blood. The receptors come from a human donor in a cohort sampled during active COVID-19.

The rearrangement links TRBV9 to TRBJ1-3; D remains unclear. Between the trimmed V and J ends, which lost 4 bases and 5 bases, there was a span of 7 bases. Per germline, CDR1 SGDLS and CDR2 YYNGEE. This CDR3 is built from 12 residues. The CDR3 is CASSSGRNTIYF. DNA for the CDR3: TGTGCCAGCAGCTCAGGCCGAAACACCATATATTTT. Looking up the rest from reference TRBV9 and TRBJ1-3 gives the full variable domain: DSGVTQTPKHLITATGQRVTLRCSPRSGDLSVYWYQQSLDQGLQFLIQYYNGEERAKGNILERFSAQQFPDLHSELNLSSLELGDSALYFCASSSGRNTIYFGEGSWLTVV.

The V gene is TRBV5-6, the J gene TRBJ1-6, with unresolved D. This CDR3 comprises 18 residues. The germline gives CDR1 SGHDT, CDR2 YYEEEE. Between the trimmed V and J ends, which lost 5 bases and 10 bases, there was a span of 28 bases. The CDR3 here is CASRFSAGGGRRSSPLHF. In DNA form, the CDR3 reads TGTGCCAGCAGGTTCTCGGCTGGAGGAGGACGTCGTTCGTCACCCCTCCACTTT.

The rearrangement uses TRBV19 and TRBJ1-4, with D unclear. This CDR3 region has 16 residues. V dropped 6 bases and J dropped 0 bases, with 14 bases sitting between them. Germline CDR1 reads LNHDA; CDR2 reads SQIVND (reference sequence). The DNA for the CDR3 is TGTGCCAGTAGCCCCTGGGCGACCACAACTAATGAAAAACTGTTTTTT. Protein product: CASSPWATTTNEKLFF.

The chain joins TRBV5-6 to TRBJ2-7; TRBD1 aligns across 9 bases. This CDR3 is built from 13 residues. V was clipped by 7 bases and J by 5 bases; unmatched bases: 7. CDR1 SGHDT and CDR2 YYEEEE come from the germline V gene. The CDR3 DNA sequence: TGTGCCAGCCGCGTGGGACAGGGCCACGAGCAGTACTTC. This codes for CASRVGQGHEQYF.

The chain recombines TRBV19 with TRBJ1-2; 9 bases are shared with TRBD1. CDR1 LNHDA and CDR2 SQIVND come from the germline V gene (reference sequence). The CDR3 runs 17 residues. With V trimmed by 4 bases and J by 4 bases, 13 bases remained unmatched. In DNA form, the CDR3 reads TGTGCCAGTAGTAGGCGACCACAGGGGGCGCTTGGCTATGGCTACACCTTC. Translating it yields CASSRRPQGALGYGYTF.

In the case of this clone: Additional DNA sequences in this sample encode the identical CDR3. The V gene is TRBV19, the J gene TRBJ2-7; D possibly corresponds to TRBD1 (7 bases). This CDR3 is 13 amino acids long. From germline, CDR1 is LNHDA and CDR2 SQIVND (reference sequence). V was trimmed by 7 bases and J by 1 base, leaving 11 bases between them. The CDR3 spells CASTAGQSYEQYF. DNA for the CDR3: TGTGCCAGTACCGCGGGACAGTCCTACGAGCAGTACTTC.

The chain uses TRBV5-5 and TRBJ2-5; the match to TRBD1 covers 8 bases. In germline, CDR1 is SGHKS, CDR2 YYEKEE (reference sequence). There are 17 residues in the CDR3. V trimming: 0 bases; J trimming: 2 bases; junction bases outside the gene matches: 9. The CDR3 DNA is TGTGCCAGCAGCTTGGTGGCCAGGGGGCGAAGTCAAGAGACCCAGTACTTC. Residues: CASSLVARGRSQETQYF.

As for this clone: At one of its ends the junction is not consistent with the germline gene, which may arise from a read error. The chain employs TRBV7-7 and TRBJ2-5; maybe TRBD2 (5 bases). The germline V gene has CDR1 SSHAT and CDR2 FNYEAQ (reference sequence). The CDR3 sequence is 14 residues long. CDR3 coding DNA: TGTGCTAGCAGCCGGACTTTATCCGTAGAGACCCAGTACTTC. Translating gives CASSRTLSVETQYF.

The CDR3 reads CASRYRGGTEAFF. The DNA for the CDR3 is TGTGCCAGCAGGTACAGGGGGGGGACTGAAGCTTTCTTT. The chain couples TRBV2 to TRBJ1-1, with 8 bases aligning to TRBD1. CDR1 and CDR2 (germline): SNHLY, FYNNEI. This CDR3 has 13 residues. V gave up 6 bases and J gave up 5 bases; unmatched junction bases: 5.

V gene TRBV6-6 combines with J gene TRBJ2-7, with TRBD2 matching 8 bases. The CDR3 runs to 15 residues. V lost 2 bases to trimming and J lost 5 bases; unmatched junction nucleotides: 8. The germline gives CDR1 MNHNY, CDR2 SVGAGI (reference sequence). The CDR3 sequence: CASSYPPGTRDEQYF. CDR3 coding DNA: TGTGCCAGCAGTTACCCTCCCGGGACTAGGGACGAGCAGTACTTC.